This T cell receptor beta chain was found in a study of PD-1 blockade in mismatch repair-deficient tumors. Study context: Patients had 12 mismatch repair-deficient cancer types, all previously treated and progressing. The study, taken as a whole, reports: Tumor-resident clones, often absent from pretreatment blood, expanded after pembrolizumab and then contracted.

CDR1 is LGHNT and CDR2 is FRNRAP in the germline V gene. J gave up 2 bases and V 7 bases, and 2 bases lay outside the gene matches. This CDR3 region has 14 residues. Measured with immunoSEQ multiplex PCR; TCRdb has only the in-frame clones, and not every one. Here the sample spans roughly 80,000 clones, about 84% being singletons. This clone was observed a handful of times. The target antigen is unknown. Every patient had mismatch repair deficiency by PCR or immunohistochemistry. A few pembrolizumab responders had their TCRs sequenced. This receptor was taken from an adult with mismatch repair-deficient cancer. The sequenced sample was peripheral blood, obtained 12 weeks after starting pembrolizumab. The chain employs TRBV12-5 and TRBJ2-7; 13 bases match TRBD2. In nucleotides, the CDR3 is TGTGCTAGTGCCGGGACTAGCGGGACCTACGAGCAGTACTTC. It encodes CASAGTSGTYEQYF.